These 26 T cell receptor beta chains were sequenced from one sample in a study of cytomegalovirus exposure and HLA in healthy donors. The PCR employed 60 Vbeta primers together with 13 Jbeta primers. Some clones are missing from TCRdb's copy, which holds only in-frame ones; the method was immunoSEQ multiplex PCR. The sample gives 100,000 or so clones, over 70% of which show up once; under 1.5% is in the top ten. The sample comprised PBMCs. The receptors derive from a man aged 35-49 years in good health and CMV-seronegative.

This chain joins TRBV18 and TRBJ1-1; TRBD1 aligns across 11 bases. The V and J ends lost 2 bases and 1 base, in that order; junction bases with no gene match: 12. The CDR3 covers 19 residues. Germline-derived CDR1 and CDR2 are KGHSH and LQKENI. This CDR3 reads CASSPLRTGQGAANTEAFF. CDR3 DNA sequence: TGTGCCAGCTCACCATTACGGACAGGACAGGGGGCCGCGAACACTGAAGCTTTCTTT.

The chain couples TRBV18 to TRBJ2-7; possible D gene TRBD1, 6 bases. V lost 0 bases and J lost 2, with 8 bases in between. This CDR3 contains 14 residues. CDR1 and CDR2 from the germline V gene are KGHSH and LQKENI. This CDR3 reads CASSPPSGAYEQYF. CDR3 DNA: TGTGCCAGCTCACCACCGTCAGGGGCCTACGAGCAGTACTTC.

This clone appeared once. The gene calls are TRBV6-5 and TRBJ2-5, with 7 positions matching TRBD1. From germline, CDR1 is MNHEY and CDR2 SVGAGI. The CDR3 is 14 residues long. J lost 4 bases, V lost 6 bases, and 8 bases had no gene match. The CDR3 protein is CASRPGTVGETQYF. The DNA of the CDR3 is TGTGCCAGCAGGCCTGGGACAGTGGGAGAGACCCAGTACTTC.

The CDR3 DNA is TGCGCCAGCAGTGAGTACACTAGCGGGAGATACGAGCAGTACTTC. This codes for CASSEYTSGRYEQYF. V usage is TRBV10-2 and J usage is TRBJ2-7; 11 nucleotides align to TRBD2. The V gene end was trimmed by 1 base and the J gene end by 4 bases; junction bases not matched to a gene: 3. The CDR3 is 15 amino acids. The germline V gene has CDR1 WSHSY and CDR2 SAAADI.

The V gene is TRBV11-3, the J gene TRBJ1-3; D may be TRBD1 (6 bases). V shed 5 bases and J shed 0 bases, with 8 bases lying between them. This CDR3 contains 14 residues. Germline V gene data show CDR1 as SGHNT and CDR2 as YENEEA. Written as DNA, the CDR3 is TGTGCCAGCAGCGGACAGATCTCTGGAAACACCATATATTTT. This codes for CASSGQISGNTIYF.

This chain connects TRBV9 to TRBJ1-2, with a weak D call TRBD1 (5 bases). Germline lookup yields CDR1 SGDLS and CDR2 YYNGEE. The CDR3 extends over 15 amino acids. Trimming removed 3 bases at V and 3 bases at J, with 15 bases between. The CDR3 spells CASSALQGGDYGYTF. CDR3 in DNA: TGTGCCAGCAGCGCGCTCCAGGGAGGAGACTATGGCTACACCTTC.

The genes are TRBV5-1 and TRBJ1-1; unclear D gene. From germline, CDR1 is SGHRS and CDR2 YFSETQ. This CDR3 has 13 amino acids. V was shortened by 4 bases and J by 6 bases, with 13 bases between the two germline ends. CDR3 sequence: CASSPRGFAEAFF. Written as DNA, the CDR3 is TGCGCCAGCAGCCCCCGAGGATTCGCTGAAGCTTTCTTT.

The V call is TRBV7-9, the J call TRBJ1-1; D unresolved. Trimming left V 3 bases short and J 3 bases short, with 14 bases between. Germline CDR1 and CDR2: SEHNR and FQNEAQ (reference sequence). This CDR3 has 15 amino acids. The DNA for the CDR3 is TGTGCCAGCAGCTTTATGTTTACGGTTGACACTGAAGCTTTCTTT. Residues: CASSFMFTVDTEAFF.

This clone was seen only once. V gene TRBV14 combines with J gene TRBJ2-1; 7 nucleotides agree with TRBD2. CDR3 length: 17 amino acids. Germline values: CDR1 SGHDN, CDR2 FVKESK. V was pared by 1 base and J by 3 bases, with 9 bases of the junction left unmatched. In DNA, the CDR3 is TGTGCCAGCAGCCAAGTAAGGGAACTAGCGAACTACAATGAGCAGTTCTTC. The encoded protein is CASSQVRELANYNEQFF.

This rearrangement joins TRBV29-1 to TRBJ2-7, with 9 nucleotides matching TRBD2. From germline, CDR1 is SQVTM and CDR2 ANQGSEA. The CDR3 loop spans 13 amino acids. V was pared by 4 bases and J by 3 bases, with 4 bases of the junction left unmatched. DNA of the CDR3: TGCAGCGTTGGACTAGCGGTAGACTACGAGCAGTACTTC. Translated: CSVGLAVDYEQYF.

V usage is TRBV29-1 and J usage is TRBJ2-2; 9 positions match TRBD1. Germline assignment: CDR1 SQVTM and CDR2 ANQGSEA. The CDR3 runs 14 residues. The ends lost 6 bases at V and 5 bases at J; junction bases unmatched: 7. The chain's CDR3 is CSVRDREHTGELFF. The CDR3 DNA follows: TGCAGCGTCCGGGACAGGGAACATACCGGGGAGCTGTTTTTT.

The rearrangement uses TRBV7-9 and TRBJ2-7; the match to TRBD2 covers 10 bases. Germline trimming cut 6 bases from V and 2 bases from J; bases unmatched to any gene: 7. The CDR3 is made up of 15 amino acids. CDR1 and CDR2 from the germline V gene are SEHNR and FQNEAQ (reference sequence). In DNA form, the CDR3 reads TGTGCCAGCAGACCAACTAGCGGGAAAACCTACGAGCAGTACTTC. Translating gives CASRPTSGKTYEQYF.

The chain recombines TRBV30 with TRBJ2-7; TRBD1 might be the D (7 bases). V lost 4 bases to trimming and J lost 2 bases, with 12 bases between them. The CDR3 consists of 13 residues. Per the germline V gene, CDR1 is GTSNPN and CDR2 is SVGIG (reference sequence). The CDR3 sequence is CAWISRGAYEQYF. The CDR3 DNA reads TGTGCCTGGATATCCAGGGGGGCCTACGAGCAGTACTTC.

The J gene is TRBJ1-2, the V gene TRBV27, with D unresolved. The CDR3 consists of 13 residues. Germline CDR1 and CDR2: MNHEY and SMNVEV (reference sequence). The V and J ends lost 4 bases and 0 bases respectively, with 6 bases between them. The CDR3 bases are TGTGCCAGCAGTTCACATGCTAACTATGGCTACACCTTC. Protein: CASSSHANYGYTF.

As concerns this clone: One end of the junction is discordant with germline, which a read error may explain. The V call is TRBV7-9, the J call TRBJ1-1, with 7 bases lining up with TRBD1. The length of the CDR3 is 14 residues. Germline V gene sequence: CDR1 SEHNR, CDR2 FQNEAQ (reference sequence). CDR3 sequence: CSSSRDSLNTEAFF. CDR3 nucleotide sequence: TGTTCCAGCAGCAGGGACAGTTTGAACACTGAAGCTTTCTTT.

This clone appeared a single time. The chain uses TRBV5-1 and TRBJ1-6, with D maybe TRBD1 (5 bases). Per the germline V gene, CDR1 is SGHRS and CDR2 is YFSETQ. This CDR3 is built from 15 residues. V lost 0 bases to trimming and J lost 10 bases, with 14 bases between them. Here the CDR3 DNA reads TGCGCCAGCAGCTTGGGCCAGGGTAGGAGCTCACCCCTCCACTTT. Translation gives CASSLGQGRSSPLHF.

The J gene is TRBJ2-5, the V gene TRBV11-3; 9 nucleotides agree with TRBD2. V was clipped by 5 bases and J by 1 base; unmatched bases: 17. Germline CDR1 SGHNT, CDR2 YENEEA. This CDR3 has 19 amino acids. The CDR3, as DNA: TGTGCCAGCAGCAAAAGGGATCCAGCGGGGGGCGGCTTCCAAGAGACCCAGTACTTC. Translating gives CASSKRDPAGGGFQETQYF.

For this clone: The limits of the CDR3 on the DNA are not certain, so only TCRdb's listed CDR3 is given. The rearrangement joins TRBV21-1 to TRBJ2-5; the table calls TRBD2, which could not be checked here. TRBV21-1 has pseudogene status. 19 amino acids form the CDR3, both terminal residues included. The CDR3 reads CASSKLGTSSYVCQETQYF.

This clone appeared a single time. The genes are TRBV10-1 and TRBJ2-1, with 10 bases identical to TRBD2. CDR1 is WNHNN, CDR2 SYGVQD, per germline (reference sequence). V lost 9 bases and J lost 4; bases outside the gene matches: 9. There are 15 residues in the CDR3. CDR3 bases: TGCGCCAGTTCTAGCGGGAGCCTAGGATACAATGAGCAGTTCTTC. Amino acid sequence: CASSSGSLGYNEQFF.

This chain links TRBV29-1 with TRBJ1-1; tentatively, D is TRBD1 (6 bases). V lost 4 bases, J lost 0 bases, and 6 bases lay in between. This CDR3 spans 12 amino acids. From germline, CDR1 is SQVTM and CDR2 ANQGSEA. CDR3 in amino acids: CSVGTVNTEAFF. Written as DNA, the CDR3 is TGCAGCGTTGGGACAGTGAACACTGAAGCTTTCTTT. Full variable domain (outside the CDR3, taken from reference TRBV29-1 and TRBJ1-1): SAVISQKPSRDICQRGTSLTIQCQVDSQVTMMFWYRQQPGQSLTLIATANQGSEATYESGFVIDKFPISRPNLTFSTLTVSNMSPEDSSIYLCSVGTVNTEAFFGQGTRLTVV.

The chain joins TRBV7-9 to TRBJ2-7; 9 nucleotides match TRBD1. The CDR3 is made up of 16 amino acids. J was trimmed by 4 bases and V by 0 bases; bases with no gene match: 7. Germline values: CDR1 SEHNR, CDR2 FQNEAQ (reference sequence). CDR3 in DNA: TGTGCCAGCAGCTTAGCCCGGACAGGGGTCGGGTACGAGCAGTACTTC. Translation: CASSLARTGVGYEQYF.

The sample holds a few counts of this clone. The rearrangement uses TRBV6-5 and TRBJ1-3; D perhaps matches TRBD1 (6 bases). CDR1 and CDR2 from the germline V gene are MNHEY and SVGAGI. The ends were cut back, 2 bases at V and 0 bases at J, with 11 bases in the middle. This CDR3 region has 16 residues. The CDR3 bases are TGTGCCAGCAGTTACACGGGGGGCAACTCTGGAAACACCATATATTTT. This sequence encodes CASSYTGGNSGNTIYF.

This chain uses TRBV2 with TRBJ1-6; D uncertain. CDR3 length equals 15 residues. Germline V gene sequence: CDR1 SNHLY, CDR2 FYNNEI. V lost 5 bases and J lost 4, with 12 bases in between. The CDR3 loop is CASSLNKRYNSPLHF. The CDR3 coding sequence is TGTGCCAGCAGTCTGAACAAACGATATAATTCACCCCTCCACTTT.

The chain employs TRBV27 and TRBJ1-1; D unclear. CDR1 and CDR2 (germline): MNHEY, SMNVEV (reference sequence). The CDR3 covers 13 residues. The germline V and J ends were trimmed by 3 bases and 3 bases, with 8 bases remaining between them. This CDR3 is CASSFLADTEAFF. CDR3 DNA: TGTGCCAGCAGTTTTCTAGCAGACACTGAAGCTTTCTTT.

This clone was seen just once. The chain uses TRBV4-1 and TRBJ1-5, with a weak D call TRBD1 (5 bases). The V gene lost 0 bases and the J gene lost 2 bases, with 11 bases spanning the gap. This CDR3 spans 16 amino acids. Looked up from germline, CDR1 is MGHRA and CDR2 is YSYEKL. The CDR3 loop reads CASSQDGGLGNQPQHF. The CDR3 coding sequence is TGCGCCAGCAGCCAAGATGGGGGACTCGGCAATCAGCCCCAGCATTTT.

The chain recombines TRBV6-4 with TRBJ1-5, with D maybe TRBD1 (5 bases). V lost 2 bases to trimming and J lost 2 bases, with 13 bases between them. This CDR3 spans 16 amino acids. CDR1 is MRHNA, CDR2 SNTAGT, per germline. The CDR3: CASSDEGRDCNQPQHF. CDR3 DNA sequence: TGTGCCAGCAGTGACGAGGGGAGGGATTGCAATCAGCCCCAGCATTTT.